This T cell receptor beta chain originates from a study of T and B cells in COVID-19 patients. Study-level information: The recovered patients had mostly mild to moderate COVID-19 with outpatient management. Active-infection patients were older, median 67 years, than recovered patients, median approximately 36 years.

From blood, roughly 250-500 ng of genomic DNA served as TRB template. Study results and caveats: In COVID-19 patients, T cell receptor beta variable and joining gene use was reportedly strongly skewed. Exclusive to the recovered cohort were 2,000 to 2,500 TCR clusters, around 30 of them with low generation probability.

The length of the CDR3 is 14 residues. Germline V lookup: CDR1 KGHSH, CDR2 LQKENI. The ends were cut back, 2 bases at V and 4 bases at J, with 11 bases in the middle. Multiplex PCR with BIOMED2 TRB-A/B primer pools amplified TRB rearrangements. TCRdb reprocessed the multiplex PCR reads via MiXCR and lists one record per CDR3 protein. The repertoire holds roughly 25,000 distinct CDR3 sequences, less than 35% seen once, with roughly 1.7% in the top ten. This clonotype was seen a few times. As yet, its antigen is unknown. Sequenced sample: blood. The rearrangement links TRBV18 to TRBJ2-5; D not resolved. This receptor was obtained from a human donor who had recovered from COVID-19. CDR3 region: CASSPETGRETQYF. The CDR3 DNA is TGTGCCAGCTCACCAGAAACCGGCCGAGAGACCCAGTACTTC.